This record covers a single TCR beta chain. This clone was counted a few times. No cognate antigen has been identified for it. No per-base quality is available; no much larger clone lies one base away. The V and J ends are trimmed by 2 bases and 1 base, leaving 12 bases between them. The germline V gene (reference sequence) supplies CDR1 MNHNY and CDR2 SVGAGI. The CDR3 numbers 16 residues from cysteine through phenylalanine. Of the read, only the CDR3 DNA is kept; its 48 bases are in frame from base 1. This entry comes from a study of cytomegalovirus exposure and HLA in healthy donors (dated by TCRdb to about 2017). Context from the whole study: According to an earlier analysis of 450 to 650 of the donors, about 179 million T cells yielded 117 million unique TCR beta sequences and more than 250 Gb of sequence data. The number of donors typed differed by locus, with about 629-630 for A, B, C, DRB1 and DQB1, 522 for DQA1, 600 to 610 for DPA1, and 472 for DPB1. Genome-wide SNP genotypes for about 55% of the 666 donors were used in a later genetic analysis, which treated that subset as a discovery cohort. To decide whether each TCR beta V gene segment behaved as functional or pseudogenic, an earlier analysis of some 570 of the donors relied on high-throughput TCR beta sequencing. The T cell repertoires of 550 to 850 subjects were profiled by immunosequencing and related to cytomegalovirus serostatus. Five DR-DQ haplotypes were handled as single units for association and clustering because linkage in the cohort was strong. Donor age, sex, ethnicity and CMV serostatus were compiled alongside the repertoire data. The study was designed to test whether signatures of past pathogen exposure could be identified by cataloging public T cell receptors. All discovery cohort repertoires had been generated using a single sequencing platform. Of the roughly 400 genotyped donors, roughly 80% fell in the genetic ancestry cluster associated with self-reported Caucasian donors. To predict cytomegalovirus infection status, the study combined high-throughput TCR immunosequencing, statistical association of individual TCRs with disease status, and machine learning. A later analysis re-analyzed previously published TCR beta repertoires from about 730 donors and added high-resolution HLA genotyping to study TCR occurrence patterns. Rather than drawing on any new phenotypic data, the later analysis identified candidate immune exposures from TCR beta sequences and the way those sequences occurred across donors. Along with the roughly 710-subject first cohort, a separate validation cohort of 120 different subjects was used. Among some 410 genotyped donors of the cohort, an average of around 240,000 unique TCR beta nucleotide sequences were sequenced per donor, about a sixth of them non-productive. Approximately 300 gigabases of sequencing data and approximately 91 million unique TCR sequences made up an early release that covered fewer than 650 HLA-typed donors. HLA typing included class I and class II loci at four-digit resolution.

To prepare the library, the immunoSEQ multiplex PCR assay was applied. For the multiplex PCR, a mixture combining 60 forward primers for TCR Vbeta segments and 13 reverse primers for TCR Jbeta segments was used. Amplification of the CDR3 region of rearranged TCR beta genes was performed with a multiplex PCR assay on genomic DNA. The amplified TCR beta libraries were sequenced on the Illumina HiSeq System as 87-base-pair reads. From the authors' description of their analysis: A later analysis tallied roughly 78 million unique TCR beta chains across the 660 or so repertoires, and 10 million to 11 million of those chains were shared by two or more donors. A nearest-neighbor algorithm error-corrected the raw reads and collapsed the reads into unique sequences, merging closely related sequences to remove PCR and sequencing errors. V, D and J gene segments were assigned by aligning CDR3 sequences to IMGT reference sequences. For a sequence to be retained, at least a six-nucleotide match to both a V gene segment and a J gene segment was required. A rearrangement counted as productive if the CDR3 had no stop codons and remained in frame with V and J, and every other rearrangement counted as non-productive. CDR3 was defined by IMGT convention, running from the second conserved V-encoded cysteine to the conserved J-encoded phenylalanine. Sequences without an unambiguous match to a single V gene segment were excluded from the earlier analysis of about 640 of the donors. An earlier analysis of just under 600 of the donors called V segments functional above 56.7% productive rearrangements and segregating when the between-donor standard deviation exceeded 5%. To diagnose cytomegalovirus status from the catalog of TCR beta chain sequences, a statistical classification framework was built. In a later analysis, V and J genes were assigned by comparing TCR nucleotide sequences against IMGT/GENE-DB human TR gene sequences. A later analysis assigned CDR3 sequences and most-parsimonious VDJ recombination scenarios with the TCRdist pipeline. In a later analysis, each TCR beta chain was defined by its CDR3 amino acid sequence together with its V-gene family, and reads lacking a unique V-gene family were excluded. In a later analysis, 500 to 700 highly shared, low-generation-probability nucleotide sequences were removed to address suspected cross-contamination and a sequencing artifact. For each public chain, a later analysis derived a clonal expansion index from normalized ranks of inferred template counts within each repertoire. In a later analysis, generation probabilities were computed using a VDJ recombination model fitted to out-of-frame rearrangements, and the results were checked against IGoR. A later analysis scored TCR-TCR, TCR-HLA and TCR-CMV co-occurrence with hypergeometric tests, applying a repertoire-size bias correction to TCR pairs. To estimate false discovery rates, a later analysis permuted the HLA or CMV assignments 20 times. In a later analysis, co-occurring TCRs were grouped using DBSCAN, with TCRdist sequence similarity added in when clustering inside HLA-allele-positive subsets. For co-occurrence clustering, repertoires with fewer than 30,000 or more than 120,000 public chains were excluded, along with four to six repertoires with anomalous nucleotide sharing. TCRdb took this table from immuneACCESS and kept in-frame rearrangements with V and J called. Such tables lack part of the clones; where checked against another copy, unresolved V genes explain under half of the gap, and the rest is unexplained. That table supplies the V and J calls and clone size; D and trimming were determined from the DNA. This sample lists about 70,000 clones; about nine tenths were detected once. 1.5% to 2% of the sample goes to the ten largest clones.

The cohort was made up of roughly 670 healthy bone marrow donors. Cohort members were all nominally healthy when sampled, although unrecorded immune exposures were likely present. The donor tested CMV seronegative and was one of the 352 seronegative cohort members. Every donor gave a peripheral blood sample, and the peripheral blood mononuclear cells from that sample were used for TCR beta sequencing. Genomic DNA was extracted from the blood cell samples with the Qiagen DNeasy Blood Extraction Kit. Study-wide findings and limitations: A later analysis associated 17,000 or so TCR beta sequences with specific HLA alleles at a false discovery rate of 0.05. A few of the identified cytomegalovirus-associated TCR beta chains were confirmed in vitro to be specific for cytomegalovirus antigens. A later analysis found that most CMV-associated TCR beta chains appeared HLA-restricted, with HLA associations seemingly driven largely by CMV exposure. A later analysis found that TCR association rates varied across HLA loci, with DRB1 alleles showing the most associated TCRs and HLA-C alleles the fewest. When HLA alleles, especially DR and DQ, strongly co-occurred, attributing TCR associations to individual alleles was difficult. Because the 87-base-pair reads could not distinguish some IMGT-functional V segments, including TRBV6-2 and TRBV6-3, those segments were excluded. CMV serostatus was the only immune exposure information available for the cohort. A total of about 150 TCR beta chains were listed by the study as associated with cytomegalovirus. A later genetic analysis associated a missense DCLRE1C variant with V-gene and J-gene trimming of TCR beta chains, and an independent cohort replicated the association. Several of the top co-occurrence clusters appeared to be linked to parvovirus B19, influenza, CMV and Epstein-Barr virus, according to a later analysis. A further reported finding was that TCR beta sequences accurately predicted the HLA-A and HLA-B alleles for most subjects in the first cohort. In both the original and validation cohorts, the classifier was reported to diagnose cytomegalovirus status with high specificity and sensitivity. Most TCR sequences were seen in very few donors, while some public TCRs were found in many individuals. Compared with equally common non-associated chains, HLA-associated TCR beta chains in a later analysis were more clonally expanded and had lower generation probabilities. Linkage disequilibrium might explain the correlated functional status among segregating V segments, but an unknown experimental factor could not be ruled out. According to a later genetic analysis, donors in an Asian-associated ancestry cluster had fewer N-insertions in productive TCRs than the approximately 690-donor mean. Because counts were too low, seventeen rarely observed V segments, including chromosome 9 orphons, were excluded from the earlier analysis of around 640 of the donors. This cohort had only TCR beta chains sequenced, and the lack of alpha or paired-chain data limited which features could be detected. Because HLA typing was unavailable for some donors at each locus, only the typed subset was used in association tests. In an earlier analysis of some 500 of the donors, most TCR beta V segments appeared in productive rearrangements about 87% or about 30% of the time, broadly matching IMGT annotations. The sequencing pipeline was judged likely to have produced a cluster of highly shared sequence variants as a technical artifact. The authors suggested that the approach could potentially be generalized to other disease states and immunological phenotypes. Presence/absence analyses assumed roughly uniform sequencing depth across donors, an assumption that may not hold.

Recombination joined TRBV6-6 with TRBJ1-3; tentative D gene TRBD1, with 5 bases matching. This sequence was found in a woman aged 30 to 39 in good health and CMV-seronegative. What was sequenced was PBMCs. CDR3 region: CASSYGGGSSGNTIYF. DNA sequence: TGTGCCAGCAGTTACGGGGGGGGAAGTTCTGGAAACACCATATATTTT.